This record covers a single T cell receptor (beta chain). Its antigen remains unidentified. This entry is derived from a study of cytomegalovirus exposure and HLA in healthy donors. Study at large: Earlier sequencing of about 179 million T cells yielded 100 million to 120 million unique TCR beta sequences. The study's findings and limits: Accurate prediction of HLA-A and HLA-B alleles (for most subjects) was reportedly achieved from TCR beta sequences.

The PCR employed 60 Vbeta primers together with 13 Jbeta primers. The assay was immunoSEQ multiplex PCR, and TCRdb's table has in-frame clones only and misses some. The data contain 85,000 to 100,000 clones, about three quarters of them singletons. The CDR3 totals 13 residues. Germline V gene sequence: CDR1 MNHEY, CDR2 SVGAGI. The ends were cut back, 5 bases at V and 1 base at J, with 6 bases in the middle. The chain recombines TRBV6-5 with TRBJ1-5; D remains unclear. This receptor was taken from a human donor in good health. The specimen sequenced was PBMCs. The DNA of the CDR3 is TGTGCCAGCAGTGGTGGCAGCAATCAGCCCCAGCATTTT. This gives the protein CASSGGSNQPQHF.